A single sample is the source of the 11 T cell receptor beta chains below, sequenced in a study of shared clonotypes between healthy human individuals. This table comes from immunoSEQ multiplex PCR, and its TCRdb copy is limited to in-frame clones, with some not included. The sample lists 2,500,000 or so clones; 80% to 95% were seen once. Sequencing was done on a sample of naive CD4+ T cells from PBMCs. Specified subset: CD45RA+ positively selected. These receptors were taken from a man aged 18-30 years in good health. Some clones in this sample may be carry-over from other donors' samples.

A single count supports this clone. V and J are TRBV9 and TRBJ1-4; 10 bases fit TRBD1. The CDR3 runs to 15 residues. Germline V gene sequence: CDR1 SGDLS, CDR2 YYNGEE. J was trimmed by 7 bases and V by 0 bases; bases with no gene match: 3. The CDR3 bases are TGTGCCAGCAGCGTAGGCGGGACAGGGGTTGAAAAACTGTTTTTT. Protein product: CASSVGGTGVEKLFF.

The chain carries TRBV7-9 and TRBJ1-2; 7 nucleotides align to TRBD1. This CDR3 is built from 15 residues. The V and J ends lost 5 bases and 3 bases, in that order; junction bases with no gene match: 9. The V gene's germline CDR1 is SEHNR and CDR2 FQNEAQ (reference sequence). In DNA form, the CDR3 reads TGTGCCAGCAGCCAACCGGCAGGGGGGGACTATGGCTACACCTTC. Translating gives CASSQPAGGDYGYTF.

The genes are TRBV5-1 and TRBJ2-3; TRBD2 agrees at 14 bases. This CDR3 region has 19 residues. The junction had 15 bases not matched to a gene; V was cut back by 3 bases and J by 6 bases. CDR1 SGHRS and CDR2 YFSETQ come from the germline V gene. CDR3 sequence reads: CASSSMVRTGLAGADTQYF. Written as DNA, the CDR3 is TGCGCCAGCAGCTCTATGGTTAGAACGGGACTAGCGGGAGCGGATACGCAGTATTTT. Using reference TRBV5-1 and TRBJ2-3 for the parts outside the CDR3, the full variable domain is KAGVTQTPRYLIKTRGQQVTLSCSPISGHRSVSWYQQTPGQGLQFLFEYFSETQRNKGNFPGRFSGRQFSNSRSEMNVSTLELGDSALYLCASSSMVRTGLAGADTQYFGPGTRLTVL.

The V call is TRBV12-5, the J call TRBJ2-1; D is ambiguous. The V end lost 10 bases, the J end lost 7 bases, and 23 bases lay between the germline ends. The CDR3 runs to 15 residues. The germline V gene encodes CDR1 LGHNT and CDR2 FRNRAP. The DNA of the CDR3 is TGTGCTAATGGGATTCAAAGCTTCCCCCGGAATGAGCAGTTCTTC. Its protein product is CANGIQSFPRNEQFF.

The chain joins TRBV7-9 to TRBJ1-5, with D possibly TRBD1 on 5 matching bases. Germline assignment: CDR1 SEHNR and CDR2 FQNEAQ (reference sequence). V lost 1 base and J 4 bases, leaving 17 bases between the germline ends. There are 17 residues in the CDR3. This CDR3 is CASSLGFGFGGNQPQHF. Here the CDR3 DNA reads TGTGCCAGCAGCTTAGGTTTCGGCTTCGGGGGGAATCAGCCCCAGCATTTT.

The genes are TRBV19 and TRBJ2-3, with 7 bases fitting TRBD2. The CDR3 loop spans 16 amino acids. With 3 bases clipped from V and 2 bases from J, the junction kept 8 bases outside the gene matches. Germline CDR1 is LNHDA and CDR2 is SQIVND (reference sequence). The CDR3 is CASSIGAGANTDTQYF. The CDR3 bases are TGTGCCAGTAGTATTGGTGCGGGAGCGAACACAGATACGCAGTATTTT.

The CDR3 coding sequence is TGTGCCAGCAGTTACTCAATAGGCCTTAGGACGGCTGAAGCTTTCTTT. Residues: CASSYSIGLRTAEAFF. The J gene is TRBJ1-1, the V gene TRBV6-5; D remains unclear. The ends were cut back, 0 bases at V and 6 bases at J, with 17 bases in the middle. The CDR3 length is 16 residues. The germline gives CDR1 MNHEY, CDR2 SVGAGI.

This clone has only one observation. The rearrangement links TRBV19 to TRBJ1-2; D is ambiguous. This CDR3 region has 17 residues. V was clipped by 7 bases and J by 4 bases, with 25 bases between them. The germline CDR1 and CDR2 sequences are LNHDA and SQIVND (reference sequence). The CDR3 loop is CASTPFRANNGGYGYTF. In DNA, the CDR3 is TGTGCCAGTACCCCATTCCGGGCCAATAACGGCGGCTATGGCTACACCTTC.

The chain links TRBV28 to TRBJ2-1, with TRBD1 matching 11 bases. Germline loops: CDR1 MDHEN, CDR2 SYDVKM. The J segment lost 0 bases and the V segment lost 7 bases, leaving 14 bases of the junction unmatched. The CDR3 runs 19 residues. The CDR3 region is CASNGQGAGGPFSYNEQFF. DNA of the CDR3: TGTGCCAGCAACGGACAGGGGGCAGGTGGACCATTCTCCTACAATGAGCAGTTCTTC.

The CDR3 DNA follows: TGTGCCAGCAGTCCTTTTGCGCGAGGGTTCGGGGAGCTGTTTTTT. Protein: CASSPFARGFGELFF. The genes are TRBV27 and TRBJ2-2, with D maybe TRBD2 (5 bases). The CDR3 covers 15 residues. Germline values: CDR1 MNHEY, CDR2 SMNVEV (reference sequence). With 5 bases removed from V and 7 bases from J, the gap between germline ends came to 17 bases.

The CDR3: CASRPSGRVSTGELFF. The CDR3 nucleotides are TGTGCCAGCAGACCTAGCGGGAGGGTGTCCACCGGGGAGCTGTTTTTT. The V gene is TRBV28, the J gene TRBJ2-2; 12 positions match TRBD2. This CDR3 has 16 residues. Germline CDR1 MDHEN, CDR2 SYDVKM. V dropped 6 bases and J dropped 4; count of bases not matched to a gene: 6.